A single T cell receptor (beta chain) is shown here with its context. As to time point: pretreatment peripheral blood. The sample is drawn from a study of PD-L1 blockade in urothelial cancer. Germline-derived CDR1 and CDR2 are SGHVS and FNYEAQ. The length of the CDR3 is 18 residues. V gave up 0 bases and J gave up 9 bases; unmatched junction bases: 13. The data were produced by immunoSEQ multiplex PCR, yet TCRdb's version contains in-frame clones alone and is incomplete. The table records 45,000 to 55,000 clones, about 80% of them present only once. This material consisted of PBMCs, taken around atezolizumab (anti-PD-L1) treatment. The chain combines TRBV7-6 with TRBJ2-7, with 14 bases identical to TRBD2. This sequence was found in a middle-aged man with urothelial cancer. The chain's CDR3 is CASSLAPLSGTSGSMQYF. The DNA of the CDR3 is TGTGCCAGCAGCTTAGCACCTCTATCAGGGACTAGCGGGAGCATGCAGTACTTC.